Presented here are 10 T cell receptor beta chains from one specimen sequenced in a study of T cell repertoires in cytomegalovirus infection. TCRdb reprocessed the reads with MiXCR, giving one entry per CDR3 protein. The data show 630,000 or so distinct CDR3 sequences, roughly a quarter seen once. Input material: CD8+ T cells from PBMCs. These receptors were taken from a human donor in good health (CMV status not recorded). Some clones in this sample may be carry-over from other donors' samples.

The V call is TRBV20-1, the J call TRBJ2-5; possibly TRBD1 for D (6 bases). CDR1 is DFQATT and CDR2 is SNEGSKA in the germline V gene (reference sequence). V lost 2 bases and J 3 bases, leaving 19 bases between the germline ends. The CDR3 has 16 amino acids. The CDR3 region is CSARPPEETGKETQYF. The CDR3 DNA follows: TGCAGTGCTAGACCGCCCGAAGAAACAGGGAAAGAGACCCAGTACTTC.

This clonotype was observed a few times. The chain links TRBV29-1 to TRBJ1-2, with 7 nucleotides matching TRBD1. Germline CDR1 is SQVTM and CDR2 is ANQGSEA. The CDR3 length is 11 residues. Trimming removed 7 bases from V and 8 bases from J; junction bases left unmatched: 7. In DNA, the CDR3 is TGCAGCGCAGCCGGGACAGAGGGCTACACCTTC. This translates into CSAAGTEGYTF.

This clonotype came up many times. V is TRBV25-1 and J is TRBJ1-6; possibly TRBD1 for D (6 bases). The V gene lost 4 bases and the J gene lost 7 bases, with 14 bases spanning the gap. This CDR3 has 15 residues. Per germline, CDR1 MGHDK and CDR2 SYGVNS. CDR3 loop: CASSGLGQLNSPLHF. CDR3 sequence (DNA): TGTGCCAGCAGTGGACTGGGACAACTAAATTCACCCCTCCACTTT.

The rearrangement uses TRBV7-6 and TRBJ2-7; TRBD1 matches at 7 bases. The trim removed 4 bases at V and 3 bases at J, leaving 18 bases unmatched. CDR1 is SGHVS, CDR2 FNYEAQ, per germline. CDR3 length equals 18 residues. The CDR3 loop reads CASSYRGQVHPKGYEQYF. Written as DNA, the CDR3 is TGTGCCAGCAGCTATAGGGGGCAGGTTCATCCAAAAGGCTACGAGCAGTACTTC.

The V gene is TRBV6-5, the J gene TRBJ2-4; 8 bases are a match to TRBD1. The germline V gene encodes CDR1 MNHEY and CDR2 SVGAGI. The CDR3 is 14 residues long. V lost 0 bases and J lost 6; bases outside the gene matches: 1. The CDR3, as DNA: TGTGCCAGCAGTTACTCGGGGACAGGAAACATTCAGTACTTC. Amino acid sequence: CASSYSGTGNIQYF.

This clonotype was seen at least ten times. This chain links TRBV28 with TRBJ2-1; 7 bases fit TRBD1. CDR1 is MDHEN, CDR2 SYDVKM, per germline. J gave up 4 bases and V 5 bases, and 2 bases lay outside the gene matches. This CDR3 spans 13 amino acids. In nucleotides, the CDR3 is TGTGCCAGCAGTAGACAGGGATACAATGAGCAGTTCTTC. This sequence encodes CASSRQGYNEQFF.

V is TRBV28 and J is TRBJ2-1, with D unclear. The ends were cut back, 2 bases at V and 2 bases at J, with 16 bases in the middle. Germline V gene sequence: CDR1 MDHEN, CDR2 SYDVKM. There are 17 residues in the CDR3. The chain's CDR3 is CASSLSRYLQTYNEQFF. The CDR3 nucleotides read TGTGCCAGCAGTTTAAGCCGCTACCTACAGACCTACAATGAGCAGTTCTTC.

This clonotype was counted once. At one boundary the junction diverges from the germline segment, which might be a read error. The chain carries TRBV12-3 or TRBV12-4 and TRBJ1-5; no definite D call. The CDR3 consists of 12 residues. CDR3 coding DNA: TGTGCCAACAGTTTAGAGGGTCAGCCCCAGCATTTT. Translated: CANSLEGQPQHF.

The V call is TRBV29-1, the J call TRBJ2-7; 12 bases are shared with TRBD1. This CDR3 contains 14 residues. J lost 4 bases, V lost 3 bases, and 4 bases had no gene match. Looked up from germline, CDR1 is SQVTM and CDR2 is ANQGSEA. The DNA of the CDR3 is TGCAGCGTTGAGGGACAGGGGGCTTCGTACGAGCAGTACTTC. This gives the protein CSVEGQGASYEQYF.

V and J are TRBV12-3 or TRBV12-4 and TRBJ2-1, with D maybe TRBD1 (6 bases). There are 15 residues in the CDR3. Trimming pared 7 bases from V and 2 bases from J, leaving 15 bases between. The CDR3 DNA is TGTGCCAGCATTCCTAGACAGGAACCCTACAATGAGCAGTTCTTC. This sequence encodes CASIPRQEPYNEQFF.